These T cell receptor beta chains were read from a single sample in a study of cytomegalovirus exposure and HLA in healthy donors. Data came from immunoSEQ multiplex PCR; TCRdb stores just in-frame clones and leaves some out. The table shows 200,000 to 250,000 clones, with around 85% occurring only once. Sequenced: PBMCs. These receptors all stem from a human donor in good health. Each CDR3 is given with its conserved first and last residue. The D gene is left open where the match is weak. Not every row has a clone size; where given, it reads once, few, many or a size class.

clone_size,j_call,d_call,v_call,cdr3_nt,cdr3_aa
.,TRBJ2-5,.,TRBV15,TGTGCCACCAGCAGAGATTTCGGGGAAGCAGAGACCCAGTACTTC,CATSRDFGEAETQYF
.,TRBJ2-5,TRBD1,TRBV28,TGTGCCAGCAGGAATAAATACAGGGGGCTTGAGACCCAGTACTTC,CASRNKYRGLETQYF
.,TRBJ1-4,.,TRBV12-2,TGTGCAAGAGGGCAGGGAAGGGGCGAAAAACTGTTTTTT,CARGQGRGEKLFF
few,TRBJ2-7,.,TRBV6-5,TGTGCCACCAGCGGGACAGCCACCTCCTACGAGCAGTACTTC,CATSGTATSYEQYF
.,TRBJ1-2,.,TRBV7-3,TGTGCCAGCAGCCCGGACTCCCTAAATGGCTACACCTTC,CASSPDSLNGYTF
.,TRBJ2-3,.,TRBV7-2,TGTGCCAGCAGCTTTCTGGACTCGCGCACAGATACGCAGTATTTT,CASSFLDSRTDTQYF
.,TRBJ2-7,TRBD1,TRBV28,TGTGCCAGCAGTTTGACAGGGTTGAAGGCCTACGAGCAGTACTTC,CASSLTGLKAYEQYF
.,TRBJ2-1,TRBD2,TRBV20-1,TGCAGTGTTCTAGCGGGCCTCGAGCAGTTCTTC,CSVLAGLEQFF
few,TRBJ2-1,TRBD2,TRBV5-5,TGTGCCAGCAGTCAGACCGGGACTAGCGTCAAGGGGGAGTTCTTC,CASSQTGTSVKGEFF
.,TRBJ2-1,TRBD2,TRBV9,TGTGCCAGCAGCGTAGGTGGGACTAGCGGGGGATGGGATGAGCAGTTCTTC,CASSVGGTSGGWDEQFF
.,TRBJ1-3,.,TRBV15,TGTGCCACCAGCAGAGAGATATGGGGGGGTGCCGGAAACACCATATATTTT,CATSREIWGGAGNTIYF
.,TRBJ2-7,.,TRBV9,TGTGCCAGCAGCGTAGCGCATTCGGGCGAGCAGTACTTC,CASSVAHSGEQYF
.,TRBJ2-7,.,TRBV28,TGTGCCAGCAGCCCCGGTGAGGCGGGGTTCTCCTACGAGCAGTACTTC,CASSPGEAGFSYEQYF
.,TRBJ2-1,TRBD2,TRBV7-9,TGTGCCAGCAGCCGGGGACTAGCGGATAACAATGAGCAGTTCTTC,CASSRGLADNNEQFF
.,TRBJ2-7,TRBD1,TRBV4-3,TGCGCCAGCAGCCAAGTAACAGGGGGCTACGAGCAGTACTTC,CASSQVTGGYEQYF
.,TRBJ2-7,TRBD2,TRBV27,TGTGCCAGCAGCCGAAGGGGACTAGCGGGAGGGCCGGATGAGCAGTACTTC,CASSRRGLAGGPDEQYF
.,TRBJ2-7,.,TRBV7-8,TGTGCCAGCAGCGACGGGACAAACTACGAGCAGTACTTC,CASSDGTNYEQYF
.,TRBJ2-1,.,TRBV28,TGTGCCAGCAGTTTCACATACAATGAGCAGTTCTTC,CASSFTYNEQFF
.,TRBJ1-1,TRBD1,TRBV10-3,TGTGCCATCAGCGACCGTCTCCGGGACAGGGGTTCGGTGAGGACTGAAGCTTTCTTT,CAISDRLRDRGSVRTEAFF
few,TRBJ2-7,TRBD1,TRBV7-8,TGTGCCAGCACGCCCGAGTTGGGACAGGTATGGCAGTACTTC,CASTPELGQVWQYF
.,TRBJ1-1,TRBD1,TRBV7-9,TGTGCCAGCAGCTTGGAACCAGGGGGGAAGAACACTGAAGCTTTCTTT,CASSLEPGGKNTEAFF
once,TRBJ1-3,.,TRBV2,TGTGCCAGCAGCGTAGATTCCGGGAACTCTGGAAACACCATATATTTT,CASSVDSGNSGNTIYF
.,TRBJ2-1,TRBD2,TRBV6-5,TGTGCCAGCAGTCGGCTAGCGGGAGAGAATGAGCAGTTCTTC,CASSRLAGENEQFF
once,TRBJ2-1,TRBD2,TRBV5-1,TGCGCCAGCAGCTTGTTGGGTAGGGGAGGGTCTGAGGAGCAGTTCTTC,CASSLLGRGGSEEQFF
.,TRBJ2-7,.,TRBV27,TGTGCCAGCAGTTTATCTGGGGACTTCTACGAGCAGTACTTC,CASSLSGDFYEQYF
.,TRBJ2-2,.,TRBV28,TGTGCCAGCAGTTTAACAGGGAAGAACACCGGGGAGCTGTTTTTT,CASSLTGKNTGELFF
once,TRBJ2-1,.,TRBV7-6,TGTGCCAGCAGCTTAACGGGAGTCCATGAGCAGTTCTTC,CASSLTGVHEQFF
.,TRBJ2-2,.,TRBV7-9,TGTGCCAGCAGCTTAGTAATTTCGGGTGAGGACACCGGGGAGCTGTTTTTT,CASSLVISGEDTGELFF
.,TRBJ2-1,TRBD1,TRBV28,TGTGCCAGCAGTTTATACCGTGGGACAGGGCATGAGCAGTTCTTC,CASSLYRGTGHEQFF
.,TRBJ2-3,TRBD1,TRBV11-2,TGTGCCAGCAGCTTTGACAGGGCATCCTCCGGAGATACGCAGTATTTT,CASSFDRASSGDTQYF
.,TRBJ2-1,TRBD2,TRBV29-1,TGCAGCGTTGAAAGGGGGACTAGCGGCTACAATGAGCAGTTCTTC,CSVERGTSGYNEQFF
once,TRBJ2-7,.,TRBV5-8,TGTGCCAGCAGCTTGTGGAGACAGTCCGTCGAGCAGTACTTC,CASSLWRQSVEQYF
.,TRBJ1-2,.,TRBV2,TGTGCCAGCAGTGGAAGGAGGGTCTATGGCTACACCTTC,CASSGRRVYGYTF
.,TRBJ2-7,TRBD2,TRBV6-5,TGTGCCAGCACTCAGCCGGGACTACCGACCGAGCAGTACTTC,CASTQPGLPTEQYF
once,TRBJ1-5,.,TRBV11-2,TGTGCCAGCAGCATAAGCGGTGTTAGCAATCAGCCCCAGCATTTT,CASSISGVSNQPQHF
.,TRBJ1-1,.,TRBV9,TGTGCCAGCAGCCCCCGGGACACTGAAGCTTTCTTT,CASSPRDTEAFF
.,TRBJ2-7,.,TRBV13,TGTGCCAGCAGACACGGGACCTACGAGCAGTACTTC,CASRHGTYEQYF
.,TRBJ1-5,TRBD1,TRBV18,TGTGCCAGCTCACCCGGACAGGTCAATCAGCCCCAGCATTTT,CASSPGQVNQPQHF
.,TRBJ1-2,.,TRBV6-1,TGTGCCAGCAGGAGTCTGCCGGGAAGAATGGGCTACACCTTC,CASRSLPGRMGYTF
.,TRBJ1-1,.,TRBV9,TGTGCCAGCAGCCCCACCACAGGGAACACTGAAGCTTTCTTT,CASSPTTGNTEAFF
.,TRBJ2-5,TRBD2,TRBV5-6,TGTGCCAGCAGCCAAAGGCGAACTAGCGGTCACCAAGAGACCCAGTACTTC,CASSQRRTSGHQETQYF